The sequence of this T cell receptor beta chain was determined in a study of T-cell reconstitution after alpha-beta-depleted transplantation in children. Study-wide findings and caveats: Several patients had high TCRbeta diversity at day 60; it came from surviving recipient T cells and thymic progenitors. Roughly two months post-transplant, alpha-beta T cells reportedly originated from several hundred graft clones that had expanded.

Notes on this clonotype: Its antigen is unknown.

This sample's TCRbeta library carried unique molecular identifier barcodes. TCRdb re-called the PCR reads through MiXCR, storing one row per CDR3 protein. Of approximately 99,000 distinct CDR3 sequences detected, around 6.4% appear once; the ten largest clones hold approximately 25%. With 1 base removed from V and 3 bases from J, the gap between germline ends came to 16 bases. The CDR3 length is 17 residues. Per the germline V gene, CDR1 is LGHNA and CDR2 is YNFKEQ. The specimen was PBMCs, mostly from graft donor cells, collected 360 days after TCRalphabeta/CD19-depleted stem cell transplant. This chain uses TRBV4-2 with TRBJ2-1; D unclear. This TCR came from a male patient between 2 and 10 years old who had a stem cell transplant for acute lymphoblastic leukemia, so the T cells may come from the graft donor. The CDR3 nucleotides are TGTGCCAGCAGCCAAGGGTCTCTGAGTAGGTACTACAATGAGCAGTTCTTC. Protein sequence: CASSQGSLSRYYNEQFF.